Listed here are 18 T cell receptor beta chains from one sample, sequenced in a study of vaccination and CD4 T cells after COVID-19. Treatment indicated: roughly ten-day PBMC culture with coronavirus spike peptide pools or control peptides (ViraFEST assay). The Oncomine TCR Beta short-read assay was applied to DNA of cultured CD4+ T cells. Each CDR3 protein gets one entry after TCRdb re-called the PCR reads with MiXCR. Counted here are 9,500 to 15,000 distinct CDR3 sequences, less than 40% occurring once; the ten biggest clones make up roughly a quarter. No antigens are known for them. The sequenced sample consisted of cultured CD4+ T cells from blood. Receptors were obtained from a human donor with COVID-19.

This clonotype was detected only a few times. The chain has TRBV4-3 and TRBJ2-1, with 12 bases matching TRBD2. Germline V gene data show CDR1 as LGHNA and CDR2 as YSLEER. CDR3 length equals 16 residues. V lost 5 bases, J lost 5 bases, and 7 bases stayed unmatched. This CDR3 is CASSTPGLAGHNEQFF. The CDR3 DNA reads as TGCGCCAGCAGCACACCGGGACTAGCGGGTCACAATGAGCAGTTCTTC.

This clonotype was detected only a few times. In nucleotides, the CDR3 is TGTGCCAGCAGGGGCTCCTATAATTCACCCCTCCACTTT. Translated, it gives CASRGSYNSPLHF. The chain couples TRBV27 to TRBJ1-6; D gene uncertain. The CDR3 runs 13 residues. V gave up 6 bases and J gave up 0 bases, with 3 bases separating them. The V gene's germline CDR1 is MNHEY and CDR2 SMNVEV (reference sequence).

This chain joins TRBV7-9 and TRBJ1-2; D is possibly TRBD1 (6 bases). The CDR3 runs to 15 residues. The ends were cut back, 0 bases at V and 3 bases at J, with 11 bases in the middle. Germline CDR1 and CDR2: SEHNR and FQNEAQ (reference sequence). DNA of the CDR3: TGTGCCAGCAGCTTAGCATCACCAGGGGACTATGGCTACACCTTC. It yields the protein CASSLASPGDYGYTF. Filled out from reference TRBV7-9 and TRBJ1-2, the complete variable domain reads DTGVSQNPRHKITKRGQNVTFRCDPISEHNRLYWYRQTLGQGPEFLTYFQNEAQLEKSRLLSDRFSAERPKGSFSTLEIQRTEQGDSAMYLCASSLASPGDYGYTFGSGTRLTVV.

The chain employs TRBV12-3 or TRBV12-4 and TRBJ2-3; D ambiguous. The CDR3 has 13 residues. V lost 6 bases, J lost 5 bases, and 12 bases lay in between. The CDR3 here is CASSVDDRDTQYF. CDR3 bases: TGTGCCAGCAGCGTGGACGATCGAGATACGCAGTATTTT.

The rearrangement joins TRBV7-9 to TRBJ1-1; 8 bases map to TRBD1. The CDR3 runs 20 residues. Germline trimming cut 4 bases from V and 4 bases from J; bases unmatched to any gene: 23. The germline V gene encodes CDR1 SEHNR and CDR2 FQNEAQ (reference sequence). CDR3 sequence: CASSSFGSTGGDGSGTEAFF. In nucleotides, the CDR3 is TGTGCCAGCAGCTCCTTTGGATCCACAGGGGGTGATGGGTCGGGCACTGAAGCTTTCTTT.

This clonotype occurred a few times. This sequence joins TRBV7-9 and TRBJ1-1, with D tentatively TRBD1 (6 bases). Trimming cost V 5 bases and J 10 bases, with 11 bases left between them. From germline, CDR1 is SEHNR and CDR2 FQNEAQ (reference sequence). The CDR3 totals 11 residues. The CDR3 coding sequence is TGTGCCAGCAGCCAAGGGGGGGTAGCTTTCTTT. Its translation is CASSQGGVAFF.

Only a few counts were recorded for this clonotype. The chain couples TRBV7-2 to TRBJ2-4; unclear D gene. The germline gives CDR1 SGHTA, CDR2 FQGNSA. V was shortened by 1 base and J by 2 bases, with 6 bases between the two germline ends. The CDR3 totals 14 residues. The CDR3 DNA is TGTGCCAGCAGCTTAGGGGGTTCCAAAAACATTCAGTACTTC. This encodes CASSLGGSKNIQYF.

The chain employs TRBV20-1 and TRBJ1-6; 8 positions match TRBD1. The ends lost 5 bases at V and 8 bases at J; junction bases unmatched: 8. Per germline, CDR1 DFQATT and CDR2 SNEGSKA (reference sequence). This CDR3 is built from 14 residues. This CDR3 reads CSAPDRGTDSPLHF. The CDR3 DNA sequence: TGCAGTGCTCCCGACAGGGGCACGGATTCACCCCTCCACTTT.

The table lists this clonotype with a few counts. This chain links TRBV11-2 with TRBJ1-2; D not resolved. The germline V and J ends were trimmed by 4 bases and 4 bases, with 10 bases remaining between them. Germline V gene data show CDR1 as SGHAT and CDR2 as FQNNGV. This CDR3 region has 13 residues. CDR3 coding DNA: TGTGCCAGCAGCTCGAAACCCGGCTATGGCTACACCTTC. Translated, it gives CASSSKPGYGYTF.

The chain joins TRBV4-3 to TRBJ2-1; D perhaps matches TRBD1 (5 bases). CDR1 and CDR2 (germline): LGHNA, YSLEER. The V end lost 0 bases, the J end lost 7 bases, and 22 bases lay between the germline ends. This CDR3 comprises 18 residues. The DNA for the CDR3 is TGCGCCAGCAGCCAAGATAAGGGGATTGGTCTTCTATCGAATGAGCAGTTCTTC. It translates to CASSQDKGIGLLSNEQFF.

The chain couples TRBV6-1 to TRBJ2-2; possible D gene TRBD1, 7 bases. V gave up 6 bases and J gave up 1 base, with 12 bases separating them. From germline, CDR1 is MNHNS and CDR2 SASEGT. The CDR3 has 15 amino acids. The DNA of the CDR3 is TGTGCCAGCAGACGGCAGGGGGGGAACACCGGGGAGCTGTTTTTT. Translation gives CASRRQGGNTGELFF.

This clonotype has more than one count but fewer than ten. DNA for the CDR3: TGTGCCAGCAGCTTGTCGCGCCCCCACGAGCAGTACTTC. Its translation is CASSLSRPHEQYF. This chain uses TRBV11-2 with TRBJ2-7; no definite D call. V lost 3 bases and J lost 5, with 11 bases in between. The length of the CDR3 is 13 residues. CDR1 is SGHAT, CDR2 FQNNGV, per germline. The full variable domain, rest sourced from reference TRBV11-2 and TRBJ2-7, is EAGVAQSPRYKIIEKRQSVAFWCNPISGHATLYWYQQILGQGPKLLIQFQNNGVVDDSQLPKDRFSAERLKGVDSTLKIQPAKLEDSAVYLCASSLSRPHEQYFGPGTRLTVT.

This clonotype appeared a single time. The chain is built from TRBV7-2 and TRBJ2-7; possible D gene TRBD2, 5 bases. CDR1 is SGHTA and CDR2 is FQGNSA in the germline V gene. The CDR3 loop spans 15 amino acids. V dropped 5 bases and J dropped 3 bases, with 17 bases sitting between them. CDR3 loop: CASSPTAGLNYEQYF. The CDR3, as DNA: TGTGCCAGCAGCCCCACCGCGGGCTTGAACTACGAGCAGTACTTC. Drawing the rest from reference TRBV7-2 and TRBJ2-7, the complete variable domain is GAGVSQSPSNKVTEKGKDVELRCDPISGHTALYWYRQSLGQGLEFLIYFQGNSAPDKSGLPSDRFSAERTGGSVSTLTIQRTQQEDSAVYLCASSPTAGLNYEQYFGPGTRLTVT.

The chain couples TRBV11-1 to TRBJ2-5; 14 bases line up with TRBD2. Germline loops: CDR1 SGHAT, CDR2 FQDESV (reference sequence). V dropped 4 bases and J dropped 4; count of bases not matched to a gene: 8. This CDR3 comprises 17 residues. The CDR3 nucleotides read TGTGCCAGCAGCTACTACGGACTAGCGGGGGGCTCAGAGACCCAGTACTTC. Translation gives CASSYYGLAGGSETQYF.

The sample holds a few counts of this clonotype. The rearrangement links TRBV11-3 to TRBJ2-2; no reliable D call. The CDR3 runs to 15 residues. V was cut by 4 bases and J by 1 base, with 10 bases left in between. From germline, CDR1 is SGHNT and CDR2 YENEEA. Here the CDR3 DNA reads TGTGCCAGCAGCTCCCGCGACAAGAACACCGGGGAGCTGTTTTTT. Protein: CASSSRDKNTGELFF.

The chain has TRBV7-9 and TRBJ1-4, with D tentatively TRBD1 (6 bases). CDR1 is SEHNR, CDR2 FQNEAQ, per germline (reference sequence). The CDR3 runs to 14 residues. With 1 base removed from V and 8 bases from J, the gap between germline ends came to 11 bases. This chain's CDR3 is CASSLEGGNEKLFF. In DNA form, the CDR3 reads TGTGCCAGCAGCTTAGAGGGGGGGAACGAAAAACTGTTTTTT.

This chain links TRBV21-1 with TRBJ1-4. TRBV21-1 is described as a pseudogene. This CDR3 is 14 amino acids long. The CDR3 nucleotides are TGTGCCAGCCGCGACAGCGGGGTTTTCGAAAAACTGTTTTTT. This sequence encodes CASRDSGVFEKLFF.

In its sample, this clonotype was seen once. This chain connects TRBV20-1 to TRBJ2-7; 9 bases line up with TRBD2. There are 17 residues in the CDR3. CDR1 is DFQATT and CDR2 is SNEGSKA in the germline V gene (reference sequence). V lost 1 base, J lost 2 bases, and 12 bases stayed unmatched. CDR3 nucleotides: TGCAGTGCTAGAGTCTACCCCCCGGCGGGGGGGCCCTACGAGCAGTACTTC. It encodes CSARVYPPAGGPYEQYF.